These 28 T cell receptor beta chains came from one sample sequenced in a study of CD8 T cells in ankylosing spondylitis. Study-level points and caveats: Characteristic of ankylosing spondylitis blood, it appeared, was a TCR beta motif comprising about eight highly homologous variants.

For these TCRs, the target antigens are not known. TCRdb independently ran MiXCR on the 5' RACE reads; one entry per CDR3 protein. The data show about 450,000 distinct CDR3 sequences, about 24% seen once. Material: blood, either unsorted or a sorted T cell fraction (not recorded which). Receptor source: a male donor with ankylosing spondylitis.

The rearrangement links TRBV6-1 to TRBJ1-2; weak D call: TRBD1 (5 bases). CDR3 length: 17 amino acids. The V end was cut by 6 bases, the J end by 1 base, with 21 bases between. The germline CDR1 and CDR2 sequences are MNHNS and SASEGT. This CDR3 reads CASSRRDPRQLNYGYTF. For the CDR3, the DNA is TGTGCCAGCAGCCGACGGGACCCTAGACAGCTTAACTATGGCTACACCTTC.

This clonotype was observed a few times. The J gene is TRBJ2-2, the V gene TRBV5-1; the match to TRBD1 covers 9 bases. With V trimmed by 3 bases and J by 3 bases, 3 bases remained unmatched. CDR1 is SGHRS, CDR2 YFSETQ, per germline. This CDR3 has 15 amino acids. The CDR3 here is CASSSGQGHTGELFF. The CDR3 nucleotides are TGCGCCAGCAGCTCGGGACAGGGTCACACCGGGGAGCTGTTTTTT. The entire variable domain, with the rest obtained from reference TRBV5-1 and TRBJ2-2, is as follows: KAGVTQTPRYLIKTRGQQVTLSCSPISGHRSVSWYQQTPGQGLQFLFEYFSETQRNKGNFPGRFSGRQFSNSRSEMNVSTLELGDSALYLCASSSGQGHTGELFFGEGSRLTVL.

This rearrangement joins TRBV4-1 to TRBJ2-7; TRBD2 matches at 7 bases. Losses at the gene ends were 2 bases for V and 0 bases for J; bases not matched to a gene: 7. CDR1 MGHRA and CDR2 YSYEKL come from the germline V gene. CDR3 length: 16 amino acids. In DNA, the CDR3 is TGCGCCAGCAGCCAAACGGGGGGTTTGGTCTCCTACGAGCAGTACTTC. Protein: CASSQTGGLVSYEQYF.

This chain uses TRBV29-1 with TRBJ1-1, with D possibly TRBD1 on 6 matching bases. This CDR3 is built from 13 residues. The germline V gene encodes CDR1 SQVTM and CDR2 ANQGSEA. V shed 8 bases and J shed 0 bases, with 13 bases lying between them. The CDR3 bases are TGCAGCTTTCGGACAGCCATGAACACTGAAGCTTTCTTT. Encoded protein: CSFRTAMNTEAFF.

The chain employs TRBV29-1 and TRBJ1-5; possibly TRBD1 for D (5 bases). The CDR3 sequence is 14 residues long. Trimming removed 6 bases at V and 0 bases at J, with 12 bases between. The V gene's germline CDR1 is SQVTM and CDR2 ANQGSEA. DNA for the CDR3: TGCAGCGTCGGTGGGACGGATAGCAATCAGCCCCAGCATTTT. Residues: CSVGGTDSNQPQHF. Looking up the rest from reference TRBV29-1 and TRBJ1-5 gives the full variable domain: SAVISQKPSRDICQRGTSLTIQCQVDSQVTMMFWYRQQPGQSLTLIATANQGSEATYESGFVIDKFPISRPNLTFSTLTVSNMSPEDSSIYLCSVGGTDSNQPQHFGDGTRLSIL.

The V gene is TRBV7-2, the J gene TRBJ2-5; 7 nucleotides line up with TRBD1. V was clipped by 6 bases and J by 5 bases; unmatched bases: 15. The CDR3 has 16 residues. The V gene's germline CDR1 is SGHTA and CDR2 FQGNSA. The chain's CDR3 is CASRGGRGQRWETQYF. In DNA, the CDR3 is TGTGCCAGCAGAGGGGGCAGGGGCCAGAGGTGGGAGACCCAGTACTTC.

A note on this clonotype: The germline gene is not matched at one end of the junction; a read error may be the cause. This rearrangement joins TRBV12-3 or TRBV12-4 to TRBJ1-4; D perhaps matches TRBD1 (6 bases). The CDR3 contains 14 residues. In DNA form, the CDR3 reads TGTGCCAGCAGACAGGACAGAATTCGAGAAAGACTGTTTTTT. It is translated as CASRQDRIRERLFF.

CDR3 region: CASSLVGGREQYF. CDR3 coding DNA: TGCGCCAGCAGCTTGGTCGGGGGTCGCGAGCAGTACTTC. The V call is TRBV5-1, the J call TRBJ2-7, with D possibly being TRBD2 (6 bases). This CDR3 has 13 residues. Trimming shortened V by 0 bases and J by 6 bases, and 10 bases separated the two germline ends. Germline-derived CDR1 and CDR2 are SGHRS and YFSETQ.

The chain employs TRBV20-1 and TRBJ1-1; no firm D call. V was trimmed by 0 bases and J by 11 bases, leaving 13 bases between them. The CDR3 has 12 residues. Germline V CDR1 and CDR2: DFQATT, SNEGSKA (reference sequence). Written as DNA, the CDR3 is TGCAGTGCTAGAGATAACCCCCAGGCGGCTTTCTTT. This codes for CSARDNPQAAFF.

There are a few counts of this clonotype. This chain uses TRBV20-1 with TRBJ2-1; unclear D gene. V lost 7 bases and J lost 5, with 18 bases in between. This CDR3 has 14 amino acids. The V gene's germline CDR1 is DFQATT and CDR2 SNEGSKA (reference sequence). CDR3 amino acids: CSVSFAVVNNEQFF. The CDR3 bases are TGCAGTGTCTCATTCGCGGTAGTAAACAATGAGCAGTTCTTC.

The chain links TRBV28 to TRBJ1-2, with D maybe TRBD1 (6 bases). Germline CDR1 MDHEN, CDR2 SYDVKM. V was pared by 7 bases and J by 4 bases, with 13 bases between. The CDR3 loop spans 13 amino acids. DNA of the CDR3: TGTGCCAGCAACCTAGGGGGAGTCTATGGCTACACCTTC. Residues: CASNLGGVYGYTF.

The chain couples TRBV5-1 to TRBJ2-3; 8 bases are a match to TRBD2. The germline V gene has CDR1 SGHRS and CDR2 YFSETQ. This CDR3 is built from 15 residues. V dropped 4 bases and J dropped 2; count of bases not matched to a gene: 6. CDR3 in amino acids: CASSLSGAFTDTQYF. The DNA for the CDR3 is TGCGCCAGCAGCCTTAGCGGGGCCTTCACAGATACGCAGTATTTT.

There are many counts of this clonotype. The chain links TRBV7-6 to TRBJ2-3; a weak D match, TRBD2 (6 bases). Germline values: CDR1 SGHVS, CDR2 FNYEAQ. V lost 1 base to trimming and J lost 0 bases, with 11 bases between them. CDR3 length equals 16 residues. CDR3 residues: CASSLVGGKSTDTQYF. CDR3 DNA sequence: TGTGCCAGCAGCTTAGTTGGCGGGAAAAGCACAGATACGCAGTATTTT.

This clonotype was picked up a small number of times. The chain employs TRBV6-1 and TRBJ2-7; possibly TRBD1 or TRBD2 for D (7 bases each). The ends were cut back, 6 bases at V and 2 bases at J, with 14 bases in the middle. The germline gives CDR1 MNHNS, CDR2 SASEGT. The CDR3 covers 14 residues. The CDR3 protein is CASSRDSGTYEQYF. Written as DNA, the CDR3 is TGTGCCAGCAGCCGGGACAGCGGGACCTACGAGCAGTACTTC.

The chain uses TRBV5-1 and TRBJ2-1; D tentatively reads TRBD1 or TRBD2 (5 bases each). The CDR3 extends over 16 amino acids. The V gene lost 0 bases and the J gene lost 4 bases, with 14 bases spanning the gap. CDR1 and CDR2 (germline): SGHRS, YFSETQ. The CDR3: CASSLDSGREYNEQFF. The CDR3 bases are TGCGCCAGCAGCTTGGACTCGGGACGAGAGTACAATGAGCAGTTCTTC.

The chain's CDR3 is CSALTGTDLRFSTNEKLFF. The CDR3 coding sequence is TGCAGTGCCCTTACCGGGACAGACCTACGCTTTTCAACTAATGAAAAACTGTTTTTT. The chain uses TRBV20-1 and TRBJ1-4; TRBD1 agrees at 7 bases. CDR1 DFQATT and CDR2 SNEGSKA come from the germline V gene (reference sequence). The CDR3 is 19 amino acids. V lost 6 bases to trimming and J lost 0 bases; unmatched junction nucleotides: 19.

This rearrangement joins TRBV20-1 to TRBJ1-5; 7 nucleotides align to TRBD1. Germline CDR1 DFQATT, CDR2 SNEGSKA (reference sequence). Germline trimming cut 3 bases from V and 4 bases from J; bases unmatched to any gene: 6. The CDR3 sequence is 14 residues long. This CDR3 is CSARTGFGNQPQHF. CDR3 nucleotides: TGCAGTGCTAGGACAGGGTTTGGTAATCAGCCCCAGCATTTT.

As for this clonotype: A junction boundary mismatches the germline segment, possibly from a read error. The chain joins TRBV18 to TRBJ2-1; 7 nucleotides line up with TRBD1. The CDR3 is 13 residues long. CDR1 and CDR2 (germline): KGHSH, LQKENI. CDR3 DNA sequence: TGCGCCAGCAGCCCGGGACAGAACAATGAGCAGTTCTTC. Protein product: CASSPGQNNEQFF.

This clonotype appeared a single time. V gene TRBV7-9 combines with J gene TRBJ1-5; D might be TRBD1 (5 bases). The germline CDR1 and CDR2 sequences are SEHNR and FQNEAQ (reference sequence). Trimming pared 5 bases from V and 6 bases from J, leaving 11 bases between. The CDR3 extends over 13 amino acids. The CDR3 protein is CASSPGFTQPQHF. CDR3 in DNA: TGTGCCAGCAGCCCAGGGTTTACTCAGCCCCAGCATTTT.

The chain has TRBV2 and TRBJ2-1; perhaps D is TRBD1 or TRBD2 (5 bases each). The germline V gene has CDR1 SNHLY and CDR2 FYNNEI. V lost 2 bases to trimming and J lost 2 bases, with 16 bases between them. This CDR3 comprises 17 residues. Here the CDR3 reads CASSEFGAGPPYNEQFF. The CDR3 bases are TGTGCCAGCAGTGAATTCGGGGCGGGTCCGCCCTACAATGAGCAGTTCTTC.

The chain combines TRBV5-1 with TRBJ2-3; 9 bases match TRBD2. The CDR3 spans 16 residues. Germline CDR1 SGHRS, CDR2 YFSETQ. J gave up 2 bases and V 2 bases, and 6 bases lay outside the gene matches. CDR3 nucleotide sequence: TGCGCCAGCAGCTTTTGGCGGGGGGGCCCCACAGATACGCAGTATTTT. It is translated as CASSFWRGGPTDTQYF.

The rearrangement uses TRBV24-1 and TRBJ2-5, with a weak D call TRBD1 (6 bases). The germline CDR1 and CDR2 sequences are KGHDR and SFDVKD. This CDR3 has 15 amino acids. With 4 bases removed from V and 4 bases from J, the gap between germline ends came to 15 bases. CDR3 residues: CATSDLQGPGETQYF. The CDR3 DNA is TGTGCCACCAGTGACTTACAGGGCCCCGGAGAGACCCAGTACTTC.

The V gene is TRBV5-1, the J gene TRBJ1-2, with D tentatively TRBD1 (6 bases). CDR3 length: 14 residues. V dropped 0 bases and J dropped 7 bases, with 13 bases sitting between them. Germline CDR1 SGHRS, CDR2 YFSETQ. In DNA form, the CDR3 reads TGCGCCAGCAGCTTGGATGCGGGGGCGGTTGGCTACACCTTC. It encodes CASSLDAGAVGYTF.

The V and J genes are TRBV20-1 and TRBJ2-1; D gene unclear. Trimming pared 0 bases from V and 7 bases from J, leaving 13 bases between. The CDR3 is made up of 14 amino acids. CDR1 DFQATT and CDR2 SNEGSKA come from the germline V gene (reference sequence). CDR3 in amino acids: CSARDGWAGNEQFF. In nucleotides, the CDR3 is TGCAGTGCTAGAGATGGGTGGGCCGGAAATGAGCAGTTCTTC.

The chain couples TRBV2 to TRBJ2-4, with TRBD2 matching 10 bases. With 4 bases clipped from V and 7 bases from J, the junction kept 4 bases outside the gene matches. Germline loops: CDR1 SNHLY, CDR2 FYNNEI. The CDR3 sequence is 14 residues long. CDR3 nucleotides: TGTGCCAGCAGTGCCCGACTAGCGGGCAACATTCAGTACTTC. It codes for CASSARLAGNIQYF.

The chain carries TRBV5-1 and TRBJ1-6; TRBD1 agrees at 7 bases. The CDR3 length is 14 residues. Germline CDR1 and CDR2: SGHRS and YFSETQ. The V segment lost 4 bases and the J segment 8 bases; nucleotides outside the gene matches: 6. CDR3 nucleotides: TGCGCCAGCAGCACTGGGACAGCCGATTCACCCCTCCACTTT. It yields the protein CASSTGTADSPLHF.

V and J are TRBV12-3 or TRBV12-4 and TRBJ2-5; TRBD1 matches at 8 bases. The CDR3 spans 13 residues. J was trimmed by 6 bases and V by 6 bases; bases with no gene match: 6. The CDR3 loop reads CASRQGAIKTQYF. The DNA for the CDR3 is TGTGCCAGCAGGCAGGGGGCGATAAAGACCCAGTACTTC.

This clonotype occurred a few times. The chain couples TRBV19 to TRBJ2-1; the match to TRBD2 covers 8 bases. With V trimmed by 6 bases and J by 8 bases, 6 bases remained unmatched. The CDR3 consists of 13 residues. In germline, CDR1 is LNHDA, CDR2 SQIVND (reference sequence). Here the CDR3 reads CASRKRAGDEQFF. For the CDR3, the DNA is TGTGCCAGTAGAAAGAGAGCGGGAGATGAGCAGTTCTTC. The full variable domain, in which reference TRBV19 and TRBJ2-1 provide the parts outside the CDR3, is DGGITQSPKYLFRKEGQNVTLSCEQNLNHDAMYWYRQDPGQGLRLIYYSQIVNDFQKGDIAEGYSVSREKKESFPLTVTSAQKNPTAFYLCASRKRAGDEQFFGPGTRLTVL.